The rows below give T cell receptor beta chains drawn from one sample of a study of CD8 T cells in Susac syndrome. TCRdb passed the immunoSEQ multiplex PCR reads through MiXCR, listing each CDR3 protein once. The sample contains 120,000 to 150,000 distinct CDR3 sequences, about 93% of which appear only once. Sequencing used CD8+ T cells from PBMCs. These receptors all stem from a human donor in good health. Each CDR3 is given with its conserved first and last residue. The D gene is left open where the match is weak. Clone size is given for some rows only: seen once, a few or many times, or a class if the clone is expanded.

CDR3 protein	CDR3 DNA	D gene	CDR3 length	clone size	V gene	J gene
CASSGTGGHYGYTF	TGTGCCAGCTCCGGGACAGGGGGTCACTATGGCTACACCTTC	TRBD1	14	NA	TRBV5-4	TRBJ1-2
CASSVTSGSLNEQYF	TGTGCCAGTAGCGTCACTAGCGGGAGTTTGAACGAGCAGTACTTC	TRBD2	15	NA	TRBV19	TRBJ2-7
CSARGSNNQPQHF	TGCAGTGCTAGAGGCAGCAACAATCAGCCCCAGCATTTT	NA	13	NA	TRBV20-1	TRBJ1-5
CASESGLQETQYF	TGTGCCAGCGAGTCCGGGCTGCAAGAGACCCAGTACTTC	NA	13	NA	TRBV28	TRBJ2-5
CASSSDSLQETQYF	TGTGCCAGCAGTAGTGACAGTCTCCAAGAGACCCAGTACTTC	NA	14	NA	TRBV6-5	TRBJ2-5
CASSDGQDYGYTF	TGTGCCAGCAGTGATGGACAGGATTATGGCTACACCTTC	TRBD1	13	once	TRBV25-1	TRBJ1-2
CASSGQGQGNSNEQFF	TGTGCCAGCAGCGGACAAGGACAGGGGAATAGCAATGAGCAGTTCTTC	TRBD1	16	NA	TRBV13	TRBJ2-1
CASSSGTSGRNTQYF	TGTGCCAGCAGTTCCGGGACTAGCGGGAGAAATACGCAGTATTTT	TRBD2	15	NA	TRBV27	TRBJ2-3
CASSLRVTGVGETQYF	TGTGCCAGCAGCTTGAGGGTCACAGGGGTCGGGGAGACCCAGTACTTC	TRBD1	16	NA	TRBV5-6	TRBJ2-5
CSVDTQGNEQFF	TGCAGCGTTGACACCCAGGGCAATGAGCAGTTCTTC	NA	12	NA	TRBV29-1	TRBJ2-1
CASFDGGSGEQFF	TGTGCCAGCTTCGACGGAGGTTCGGGTGAGCAGTTCTTC	NA	13	NA	TRBV2	TRBJ2-1
CASSMSGNEQYF	TGTGCCAGTAGTATGTCCGGGAACGAGCAGTACTTC	NA	12	NA	TRBV19	TRBJ2-7
CASSLTGGLETQYF	TGTGCCAGCAGCTTAACCGGGGGCCTCGAGACCCAGTACTTC	NA	14	NA	TRBV13	TRBJ2-5
CAWSITGYTEAFF	TGTGCCTGGAGTATTACAGGGTACACTGAAGCTTTCTTT	NA	13	NA	TRBV30	TRBJ1-1
CSASSGRGRSYEQYF	TGCAGTGCGAGCAGCGGGAGAGGGCGGTCCTACGAGCAGTACTTC	TRBD2	15	NA	TRBV20-1	TRBJ2-7
CATSDLWESYNEQFF	TGTGCCACCAGTGATTTGTGGGAGTCCTACAATGAGCAGTTCTTC	NA	15	NA	TRBV24-1	TRBJ2-1
CASSLLSRTGKGYEQYF	TGTGCCAGCAGTCTCCTTTCCCGGACAGGGAAAGGGTACGAGCAGTACTTC	TRBD1	17	NA	TRBV27	TRBJ2-7
CASSLDGNTEAFF	TGTGCCAGCAGTTTAGACGGGAACACTGAAGCTTTCTTT	NA	13	NA	TRBV27	TRBJ1-1
CASSQAVGYEQYF	TGCGCCAGCAGCCAAGCCGTGGGTTACGAGCAGTACTTC	NA	13	NA	TRBV4-1	TRBJ2-7
CATLTGESNQPQHF	TGTGCCACATTGACAGGGGAGAGCAATCAGCCCCAGCATTTT	TRBD1	14	once	TRBV6-4	TRBJ1-5
CSARDLGTDGSGNTIYF	TGCAGTGCTAGAGATCTTGGGACGGATGGCTCTGGAAACACCATATATTTT	NA	17	NA	TRBV20-1	TRBJ1-3
CARGAGVDEQFF	TGTGCCAGGGGAGCGGGAGTGGATGAGCAGTTCTTC	TRBD2	12	NA	TRBV27	TRBJ2-1
CASSLIQELPYEQYF	TGTGCCAGCAGCCTCATACAGGAGCTACCTTACGAGCAGTACTTC	NA	15	NA	TRBV28	TRBJ2-7
CSVGQGYSYEQYF	TGCAGCGTCGGACAGGGATACTCCTACGAGCAGTACTTC	TRBD1	13	NA	TRBV29-1	TRBJ2-7
CASSLEFRGEQYF	TGTGCCAGCAGTTTAGAGTTCCGGGGCGAGCAGTACTTC	NA	13	NA	TRBV28	TRBJ2-7
CSASEAGRYEQYF	TGCAGTGCTAGTGAGGCGGGACGCTACGAGCAGTACTTC	NA	13	NA	TRBV20-1	TRBJ2-7
CASSTDRAREKLFF	TGTGCCAGCAGCACGGACAGGGCACGAGAAAAACTGTTTTTT	TRBD1	14	NA	TRBV7-8	TRBJ1-4
CATSRDPFKLDTMNTEAFF	TGTGCCACCAGCAGAGATCCTTTTAAACTTGACACTATGAACACTGAAGCTTTCTTT	NA	19	few	TRBV15	TRBJ1-1
CASSLWSNFFGRNQPQHF	TGTGCCAGCAGTTTATGGTCCAATTTCTTCGGTCGAAATCAGCCCCAGCATTTT	NA	18	NA	TRBV27	TRBJ1-5
CASSERGLGQPQHF	TGTGCCAGCAGTGAACGGGGGTTGGGCCAGCCCCAGCATTTT	NA	14	NA	TRBV6-1	TRBJ1-5